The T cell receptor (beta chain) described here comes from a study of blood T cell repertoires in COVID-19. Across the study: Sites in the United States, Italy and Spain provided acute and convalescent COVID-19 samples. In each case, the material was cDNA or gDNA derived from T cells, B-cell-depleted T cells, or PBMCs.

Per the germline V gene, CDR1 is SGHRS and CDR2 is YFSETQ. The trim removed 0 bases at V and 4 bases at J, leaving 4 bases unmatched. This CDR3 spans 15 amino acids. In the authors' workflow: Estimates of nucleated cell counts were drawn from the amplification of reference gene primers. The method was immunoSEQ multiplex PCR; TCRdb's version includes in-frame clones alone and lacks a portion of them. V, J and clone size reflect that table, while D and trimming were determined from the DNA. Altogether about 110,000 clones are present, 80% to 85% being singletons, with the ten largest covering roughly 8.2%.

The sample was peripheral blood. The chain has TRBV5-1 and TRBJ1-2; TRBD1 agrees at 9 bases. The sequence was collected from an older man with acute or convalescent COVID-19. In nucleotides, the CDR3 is TGCGCCAGCAGCTTGGGCCTGGGACAGGGCTATGGCTACACCTTC. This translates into CASSLGLGQGYGYTF.